Each of the 19 T cell receptor beta chains below was sequenced from the same sample in a study of T-cell reconstitution after alpha-beta-depleted transplantation in children. Using unique molecular identifiers, the investigators prepared the TCRbeta library. TCRdb redid the calling of the PCR reads with MiXCR, one entry per CDR3 protein. Of about 360,000 distinct CDR3 sequences listed, more than 10% are singletons. The sequencing here drew on PBMCs, taken from the stem cell graft. These receptors originate from a human donor who donated a stem cell graft to a child with Fanconi anemia.

The V call is TRBV11-1, the J call TRBJ2-5; D is perhaps TRBD2 (5 bases). Germline CDR1 and CDR2: SGHAT and FQDESV (reference sequence). The CDR3 runs 18 residues. V was clipped by 0 bases and J by 3 bases, with 20 bases between them. The CDR3 bases are TGTGCCAGCAGCTTAGCCCCCCCCCCTAGCTTTCGGAAAGAGACCCAGTACTTC. It codes for CASSLAPPPSFRKETQYF.

This clonotype has at least ten counts. The chain employs TRBV7-3 and TRBJ1-2; tentatively, D is TRBD1 (5 bases). CDR1 and CDR2 (germline): SGHTA, FQGTGA. The CDR3 has 13 amino acids. Trimming stripped 4 bases from V and 8 bases from J, with 14 bases between. DNA of the CDR3: TGTGCCAGCAGCTCGCGGGGGGATGGGGGCTACACCTTC. This translates into CASSSRGDGGYTF.

J is TRBJ1-1 and V is TRBV5-1; D remains unclear. The length of the CDR3 is 13 residues. Germline CDR1 is SGHRS and CDR2 is YFSETQ. V was cut by 2 bases and J by 5 bases, with 10 bases left in between. CDR3 bases: TGCGCCAGCAGCTTTGGACCGGGGACTGAAGCTTTCTTT. This codes for CASSFGPGTEAFF.

The chain joins TRBV4-2 to TRBJ1-2; D is undetermined. The length of the CDR3 is 14 residues. CDR1 is LGHNA, CDR2 YNFKEQ, per germline. Between the trimmed V and J ends, which lost 0 bases and 0 bases, there was a span of 5 bases. The CDR3 DNA is TGTGCCAGCAGCCAAGAGTTGACTAACTATGGCTACACCTTC. It yields the protein CASSQELTNYGYTF.

V gene TRBV6-5 combines with J gene TRBJ1-5; D remains ambiguous. The germline gives CDR1 MNHEY, CDR2 SVGAGI. The CDR3 consists of 14 residues. The V end was cut by 5 bases, the J end by 3 bases, with 11 bases between. CDR3 region: CASSTSLTNQPQHF. The CDR3 DNA is TGTGCCAGCAGTACTAGCCTGACCAATCAGCCCCAGCATTTT.

This clonotype was observed many times. The chain recombines TRBV29-1 with TRBJ2-2; D is unclear. Trimming pared 6 bases from V and 1 base from J, leaving 9 bases between. The CDR3 consists of 13 residues. CDR1 and CDR2 (germline): SQVTM, ANQGSEA. The CDR3 nucleotides are TGCAGCGTCGACGGAGTGAACACCGGGGAGCTGTTTTTT. Its protein is CSVDGVNTGELFF.

The table lists this clonotype with many counts. The V gene is TRBV29-1, the J gene TRBJ1-2; TRBD1 might be the D (5 bases). Between the trimmed V and J ends, which lost 3 bases and 5 bases, there was a span of 16 bases. This CDR3 region has 14 residues. Germline-derived CDR1 and CDR2 are SQVTM and ANQGSEA. In nucleotides, the CDR3 is TGCAGCGTTGAGTTTGTGTTGGGGGGGTATGGCTACACCTTC. The encoded protein is CSVEFVLGGYGYTF.

This chain uses TRBV5-1 with TRBJ1-1, with D tentatively TRBD1 (6 bases). Germline V gene data show CDR1 as SGHRS and CDR2 as YFSETQ. The CDR3 is made up of 14 amino acids. Trimming left V 0 bases short and J 5 bases short, with 11 bases between. The DNA for the CDR3 is TGCGCCAGCAGCTTGGACACAGGGATGACTGAAGCTTTCTTT. Amino acid sequence: CASSLDTGMTEAFF.

In its sample, this clonotype was seen a few times. This sequence joins TRBV11-1 and TRBJ2-3, with a possible D match to TRBD2 (5 bases). CDR1 SGHAT and CDR2 FQDESV come from the germline V gene (reference sequence). V was clipped by 7 bases and J by 0 bases, with 23 bases between them. The CDR3 is made up of 18 amino acids. In DNA, the CDR3 is TGTGCCAGCACCCCCTTTTTACCGGCGGGTGGGAGCACAGATACGCAGTATTTT. Its protein product is CASTPFLPAGGSTDTQYF.

V is TRBV5-1 and J is TRBJ2-5; no firm D call. Trimming removed 0 bases from V and 1 base from J, with 22 bases in between. Per germline, CDR1 SGHRS and CDR2 YFSETQ. This CDR3 region has 19 residues. The CDR3 bases are TGCGCCAGCAGCTTGGCCCGATCGGGTATGTCGGTTTTCCAAGAGACCCAGTACTTC. Translation: CASSLARSGMSVFQETQYF.

The rearrangement uses TRBV7-2 and TRBJ2-1, with TRBD1 matching over 9 bases. Germline V gives CDR1 SGHTA, CDR2 FQGNSA. This CDR3 has 15 residues. J lost 9 bases, V lost 4 bases, and 10 bases had no gene match. The CDR3 DNA sequence: TGTGCCAGCAGCTCCATAGGACAGGGGAGAGGTGAGCAGTTCTTC. This codes for CASSSIGQGRGEQFF.

In nucleotides, the CDR3 is TGTGCCAGCAGTTTGGAGGAGTCTAATTCACCCCTCCACTTT. It specifies CASSLEESNSPLHF. J is TRBJ1-6 and V is TRBV28; D ambiguous. V was trimmed by 3 bases and J by 6 bases, leaving 9 bases between them. The CDR3 length is 14 residues. The germline CDR1 and CDR2 sequences are MDHEN and SYDVKM.

The chain joins TRBV3-1 to TRBJ1-3, with no clear D. Looked up from germline, CDR1 is LGHDT and CDR2 is YNNKEL (reference sequence). Deletions cut 4 bases from V and 2 bases from J, with 9 bases between. There are 14 residues in the CDR3. CDR3 protein: CASSLRTAGNTIYF. Written as DNA, the CDR3 is TGTGCCAGCAGCCTTCGGACGGCTGGAAACACCATATATTTT.

The sample holds many counts of this clonotype. The rearrangement uses TRBV5-5 and TRBJ1-1; D perhaps matches TRBD1 (6 bases). The CDR3 length is 12 residues. V was cut by 2 bases and J by 7 bases, with 9 bases left in between. CDR1 is SGHKS, CDR2 YYEKEE, per germline (reference sequence). The CDR3 nucleotides are TGTGCCAGCAGCTTCGGGGGCCTTGAAGCTTTCTTT. It translates to CASSFGGLEAFF.

V usage is TRBV2 and J usage is TRBJ1-5; tentative D call: TRBD1 (5 bases). CDR1 and CDR2 (germline): SNHLY, FYNNEI. This CDR3 is built from 15 residues. V lost 2 bases, J lost 4 bases, and 12 bases lay in between. The CDR3 protein is CASSESGRDNQPQHF. The CDR3 DNA sequence: TGTGCCAGCAGTGAATCGGGCAGGGATAATCAGCCCCAGCATTTT.

This clonotype was recorded a few times. CDR3 nucleotide sequence: TGTGCCAGCAGTGGGACCACCTATGGCTACACCTTC. It specifies CASSGTTYGYTF. The chain links TRBV12-3 or TRBV12-4 to TRBJ1-2; possibly TRBD1 for D (5 bases). V gave up 5 bases and J gave up 4 bases, with 8 bases separating them. CDR3 length equals 12 residues.

This chain joins TRBV7-6 and TRBJ2-5; D may be TRBD2 (6 bases). The CDR3 consists of 13 residues. CDR1 and CDR2 from the germline V gene are SGHVS and FNYEAQ. Trimming removed 6 bases at V and 5 bases at J, with 13 bases between. The CDR3 loop reads CASSSSRGETQYF. As DNA, the CDR3 is TGTGCCAGCAGTTCCTCCCGGGGGGAGACCCAGTACTTC.

The V gene is TRBV12-3 or TRBV12-4, the J gene TRBJ1-1; D may be TRBD1 (6 bases). Trimming cost V 5 bases and J 1 base, with 8 bases left between them. The CDR3 loop spans 13 amino acids. CDR3 loop: CASSRGKNTEAFF. The DNA of the CDR3 is TGTGCCAGCAGTAGGGGGAAGAACACTGAAGCTTTCTTT.

This clonotype was seen at least ten times. The chain combines TRBV7-6 with TRBJ2-1, with TRBD2 identical over 11 bases. V lost 4 bases, J lost 8 bases, and 7 bases stayed unmatched. The CDR3 has 15 amino acids. CDR1 and CDR2 (germline): SGHVS, FNYEAQ. Here the CDR3 DNA reads TGTGCCAGCAGCTACATAGCGGGGGGGCTGGATGAGCAGTTCTTC. It is translated as CASSYIAGGLDEQFF.